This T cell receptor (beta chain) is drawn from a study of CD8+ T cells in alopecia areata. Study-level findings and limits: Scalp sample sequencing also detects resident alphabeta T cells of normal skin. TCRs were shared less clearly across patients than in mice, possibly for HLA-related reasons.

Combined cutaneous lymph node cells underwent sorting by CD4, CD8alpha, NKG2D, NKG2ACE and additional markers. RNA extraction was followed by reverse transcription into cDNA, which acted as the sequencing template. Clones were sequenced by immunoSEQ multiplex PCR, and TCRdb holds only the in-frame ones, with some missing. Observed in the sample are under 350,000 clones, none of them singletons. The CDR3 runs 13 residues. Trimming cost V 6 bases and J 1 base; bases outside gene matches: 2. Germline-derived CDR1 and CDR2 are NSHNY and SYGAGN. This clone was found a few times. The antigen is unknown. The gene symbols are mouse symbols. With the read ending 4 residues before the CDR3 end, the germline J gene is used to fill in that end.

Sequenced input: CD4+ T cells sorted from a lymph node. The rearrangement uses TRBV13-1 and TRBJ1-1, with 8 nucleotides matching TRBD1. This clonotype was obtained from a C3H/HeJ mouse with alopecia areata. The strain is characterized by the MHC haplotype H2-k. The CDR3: CASTGQVNTEVFF. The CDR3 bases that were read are TGTGCCAGCACGGGACAGGTAAACACA.